Below, one T cell receptor beta chain is given with its context. No antigen is known for it. The data were obtained in a study of cytomegalovirus exposure and HLA in healthy donors. Study outcomes and limitations: Presence/absence analyses treated sequencing depth as roughly uniform across donors.

60 Vbeta and 13 Jbeta primers were used in PCR. Produced via immunoSEQ multiplex PCR; TCRdb's table is partial and in-frame only. The table has some 140,000 clones, about four fifths seen once. Germline assignment: CDR1 SGHDT and CDR2 YYEEEE. The V and J ends lost 3 bases and 4 bases, in that order; junction bases with no gene match: 7. The CDR3 sequence is 14 residues long. This chain joins TRBV5-6 and TRBJ2-7; TRBD1 matches at 7 bases. The sample comprised PBMCs. This TCR was sampled from a man aged 18-30 years in good health and CMV-seronegative. The CDR3 sequence is CASSYRDSIYEQYV. For the CDR3, the DNA is TGTGCCAGCAGCTACCGGGACAGTATTTACGAGCAGTACGTC.